This record covers a single T cell receptor (beta chain). These data originate in a study of blood T cell repertoires in COVID-19. Study at large: The samples span acute and convalescent COVID-19 from the United States, Italy and Spain. Sources were T cells, B-cell-depleted T cells, or PBMCs; the material itself was cDNA or gDNA.

The method was immunoSEQ multiplex PCR; TCRdb's version includes in-frame clones alone and lacks a portion of them. The table includes 200,000 to 250,000 clones, more than 75% detected once. The CDR3 runs 15 residues. Trimming removed 4 bases from V and 4 bases from J; junction bases left unmatched: 6. Germline V lookup: CDR1 MNHEY, CDR2 SVGAGI. This chain links TRBV6-5 with TRBJ2-2; 7 bases map to TRBD2. The source of this sequence is a woman younger than 45 who had recovered from COVID-19. Sequencing was carried out using peripheral blood. Written as DNA, the CDR3 is TGTGCCAGCAGTTTGGGGGGGTCCGGCACCGGGGAGCTGTTTTTT. It is translated as CASSLGGSGTGELFF.